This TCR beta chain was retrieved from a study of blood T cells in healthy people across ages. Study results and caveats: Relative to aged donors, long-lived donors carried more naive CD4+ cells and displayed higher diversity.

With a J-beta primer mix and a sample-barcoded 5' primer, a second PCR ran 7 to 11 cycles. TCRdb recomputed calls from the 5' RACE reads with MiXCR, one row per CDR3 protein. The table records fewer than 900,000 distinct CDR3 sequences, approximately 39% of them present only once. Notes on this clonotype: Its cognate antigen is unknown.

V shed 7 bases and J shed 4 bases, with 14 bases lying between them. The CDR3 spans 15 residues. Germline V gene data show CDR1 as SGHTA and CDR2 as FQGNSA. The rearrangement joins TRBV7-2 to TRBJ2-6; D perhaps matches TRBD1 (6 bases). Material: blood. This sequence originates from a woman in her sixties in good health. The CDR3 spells CASTLDRGGANVLTF. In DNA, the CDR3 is TGTGCCAGCACCCTGGACAGAGGCGGGGCCAACGTCCTGACTTTC.